The clone carrying this T cell receptor (beta chain) appeared once. The CDR3 spans 15 residues. Germline-derived CDR1 and CDR2 are MDHEN and SYDVKM. The ends were cut back, 3 bases at V and 2 bases at J, with 12 bases in the middle. This record comes from a study of shared clonotypes between healthy human individuals. Profiling relied on immunoSEQ multiplex PCR, and the TCRdb table lists in-frame clones only, not all of them. The sample lists hundreds of thousands of clones; 95% to 97% were seen once. Naive CD8 cells lacked CD45RO and underwent positive selection for CCR7, leaving out terminally differentiated effector memory CD45RA+ cells.

The chain recombines TRBV28 with TRBJ2-3, with D hard to call. Sequencing input: naive CD8+ T cells sorted from blood. The receptor comes from a man aged 25 to 40 in good health. Here the CDR3 DNA reads TGTGCCAGCAGTTTCTCTGTGGGCCCCACAGATACGCAGTATTTT. Encoded protein: CASSFSVGPTDTQYF.